This TCR beta chain was recovered during a study of T cell changes during pregnancy in multiple sclerosis. The CDR3 is 14 amino acids. V was clipped by 1 base and J by 2 bases; unmatched bases: 1. CDR1 is MGHDK, CDR2 SYGVNS, per germline. Measured with immunoSEQ multiplex PCR; TCRdb has only the in-frame clones, and not every one. The profile shows some 31,000 clones, roughly nine tenths of them singletons. This clonotype originated in a female donor with multiple sclerosis, enrolled in a pregnancy study. V is TRBV25-1 and J is TRBJ2-5; 7 bases align to TRBD2. The input for sequencing was CD8+ T cells from peripheral blood mononuclear cells, taken in the second trimester of pregnancy. CDR3 nucleotide sequence: TGTGCCAGCAGTGAATTGGGGGGGCAAGAGACCCAGTACTTC. Protein sequence: CASSELGGQETQYF. The entire variable domain, with the rest obtained from reference TRBV25-1 and TRBJ2-5, is as follows: EADIYQTPRYLVIGTGKKITLECSQTMGHDKMYWYQQDPGMELHLIHYSYGVNSTEKGDLSSESTVSRIRTEHFPLTLESARPSHTSQYLCASSELGGQETQYFGPGTRLLVL.